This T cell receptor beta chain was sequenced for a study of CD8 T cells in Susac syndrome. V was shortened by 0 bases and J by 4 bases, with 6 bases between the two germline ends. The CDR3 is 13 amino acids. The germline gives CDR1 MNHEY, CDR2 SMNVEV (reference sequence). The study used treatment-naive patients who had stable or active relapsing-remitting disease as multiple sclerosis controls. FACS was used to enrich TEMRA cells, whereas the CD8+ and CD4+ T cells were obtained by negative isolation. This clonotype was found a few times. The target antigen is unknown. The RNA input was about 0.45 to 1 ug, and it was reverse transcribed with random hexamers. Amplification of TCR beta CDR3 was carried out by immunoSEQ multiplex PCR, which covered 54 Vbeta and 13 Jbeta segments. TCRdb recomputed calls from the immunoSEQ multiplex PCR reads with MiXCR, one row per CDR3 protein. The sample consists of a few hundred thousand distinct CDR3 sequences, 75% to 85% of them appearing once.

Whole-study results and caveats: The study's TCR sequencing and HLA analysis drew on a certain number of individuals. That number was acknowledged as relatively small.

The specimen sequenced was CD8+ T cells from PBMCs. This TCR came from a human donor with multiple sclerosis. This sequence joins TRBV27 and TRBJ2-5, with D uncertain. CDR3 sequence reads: CASSLSTPETQYF. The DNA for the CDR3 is TGTGCCAGCAGTTTATCGACCCCAGAGACCCAGTACTTC.